This is a list of T cell receptor beta chains from one sample in a study of blood T cells in healthy people across ages. A single record per CDR3 protein comes from TCRdb applying MiXCR to the 5' RACE reads. The table shows about 970,000 distinct CDR3 sequences, with roughly 47% occurring only once. Sequencing was done on a sample of blood. These receptors all stem from a woman aged 55-75 years in good health. The CDR3 runs from the conserved cysteine through the conserved F or W. A D gene is named only where the DNA matches it firmly. Rows give clone size only sometimes, using once, few, many, or a class for an expanded clone.

V	size	J	D	CDR3	DNA
TRBV4-2	NA	TRBJ2-7	TRBD2	CASSLGLTPYNEQYF	TGTGCCAGCAGCCTGGGACTAACCCCGTACAATGAGCAGTACTTC
TRBV11-2	many	TRBJ2-1	TRBD1	CASSLRNTGTEGYNEQFF	TGTGCCAGCAGCTTACGAAACACTGGGACAGAGGGATACAATGAGCAGTTCTTC
TRBV2	few	TRBJ2-5	NA	CASTRTDLWMETQYF	TGTGCCAGCACCCGAACCGACTTATGGATGGAGACCCAGTACTTC
TRBV13	few	TRBJ1-2	NA	CASRWAQDYGYTF	TGTGCCAGCAGGTGGGCGCAGGACTATGGCTACACCTTC
TRBV9	once	TRBJ2-1	TRBD1	CASSVGDRAYNEQFF	TGTGCCAGCAGCGTAGGGGACAGGGCCTACAATGAGCAGTTCTTC
TRBV4-1	NA	TRBJ1-2	NA	CASSQDPPTRELDYGYTF	TGCGCCAGCAGCCAAGATCCCCCAACCCGGGAGTTGGACTATGGCTACACCTTC
TRBV2	few	TRBJ1-5	NA	CASRATGSNQPQHF	TGTGCCAGCAGGGCTACAGGGAGCAATCAGCCCCAGCATTTT
TRBV15	few	TRBJ2-7	NA	CATSFGISYEQYF	TGTGCCACCAGCTTCGGGATCTCCTACGAGCAGTACTTC
TRBV27	NA	TRBJ2-5	TRBD2	CASSFSAGEVEETQYF	TGTGCCAGCAGTTTTAGCGCGGGAGAGGTGGAAGAGACCCAGTACTTC
TRBV6-5	once	TRBJ2-5	NA	CASSPPGLYNEQYF	TGTGCCAGCAGCCCCCCGGGACTTTACAATGAGCAGTACTTC
TRBV6-5	few	TRBJ2-5	NA	CASSYGGRETQYF	TGTGCCAGCAGTTACGGGGGCCGAGAGACCCAGTACTTC
TRBV2	NA	TRBJ2-7	TRBD2	CASTSTAYEQYF	TGTGCCTCGACTAGCACCGCCTACGAGCAGTACTTC
TRBV6-5	NA	TRBJ2-2	NA	CASSCSTSTFAGELFF	TGTGCCAGCAGTTGCTCTACAAGCACTTTCGCCGGGGAGCTGTTTTTT
TRBV20-1	NA	TRBJ1-4	NA	CSAPDRRTTNEKLFF	TGCAGTGCCCCCGACAGAAGAACAACTAATGAAAAACTGTTTTTT
TRBV2	NA	TRBJ1-5	NA	CASSEAVAGQPQHF	TGTGCCAGCAGTGAGGCAGTCGCGGGGCAGCCCCAGCATTTT
TRBV21-1	NA	TRBJ2-3	NA	CASPSPGGSQGDTQYF	TGTGCCAGCCCCAGCCCCGGGGGGAGTCAGGGGGATACGCAGTATTTT